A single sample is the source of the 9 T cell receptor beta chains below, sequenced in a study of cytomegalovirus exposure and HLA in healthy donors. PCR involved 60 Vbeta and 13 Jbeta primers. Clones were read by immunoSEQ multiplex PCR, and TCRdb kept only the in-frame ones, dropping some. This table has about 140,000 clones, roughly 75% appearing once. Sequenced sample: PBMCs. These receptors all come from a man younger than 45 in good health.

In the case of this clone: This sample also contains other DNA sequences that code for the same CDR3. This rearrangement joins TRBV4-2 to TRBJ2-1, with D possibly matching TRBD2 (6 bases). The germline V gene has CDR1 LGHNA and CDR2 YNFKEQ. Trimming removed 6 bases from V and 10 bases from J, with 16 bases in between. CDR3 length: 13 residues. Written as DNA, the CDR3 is TGTGCCAGCAGACGTACTAGCTTTGAAGAGCAGTTCTTC. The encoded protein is CASRRTSFEEQFF.

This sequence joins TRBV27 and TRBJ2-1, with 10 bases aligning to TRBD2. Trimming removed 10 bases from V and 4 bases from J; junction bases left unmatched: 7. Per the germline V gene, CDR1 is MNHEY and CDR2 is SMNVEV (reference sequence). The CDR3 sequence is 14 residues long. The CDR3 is CATKREGPYNEQFF. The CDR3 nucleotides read TGTGCCACCAAGCGGGAGGGCCCTTACAATGAGCAGTTCTTC.

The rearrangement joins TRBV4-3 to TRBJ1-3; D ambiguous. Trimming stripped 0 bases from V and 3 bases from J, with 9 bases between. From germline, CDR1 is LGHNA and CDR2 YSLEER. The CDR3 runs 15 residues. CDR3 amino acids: CASSQDPGFGNTIYF. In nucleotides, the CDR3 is TGCGCCAGCAGCCAAGATCCGGGTTTTGGAAACACCATATATTTT.

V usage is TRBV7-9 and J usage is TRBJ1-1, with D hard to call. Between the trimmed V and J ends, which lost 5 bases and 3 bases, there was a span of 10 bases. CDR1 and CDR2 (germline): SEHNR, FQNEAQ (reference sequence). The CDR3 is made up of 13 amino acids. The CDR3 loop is CASSGPGDTEAFF. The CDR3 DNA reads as TGTGCCAGCAGCGGACCCGGGGACACTGAAGCTTTCTTT. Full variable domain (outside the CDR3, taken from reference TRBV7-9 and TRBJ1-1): DTGVSQNPRHKITKRGQNVTFRCDPISEHNRLYWYRQTLGQGPEFLTYFQNEAQLEKSRLLSDRFSAERPKGSFSTLEIQRTEQGDSAMYLCASSGPGDTEAFFGQGTRLTVV.

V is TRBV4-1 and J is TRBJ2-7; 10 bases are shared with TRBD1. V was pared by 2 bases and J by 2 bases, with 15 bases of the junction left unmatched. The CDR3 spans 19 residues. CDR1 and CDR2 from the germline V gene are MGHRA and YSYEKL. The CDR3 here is CASSQTEYATGTGAYEQYF. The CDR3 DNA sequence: TGCGCCAGCAGCCAAACTGAATACGCCACCGGGACAGGGGCCTACGAGCAGTACTTC.

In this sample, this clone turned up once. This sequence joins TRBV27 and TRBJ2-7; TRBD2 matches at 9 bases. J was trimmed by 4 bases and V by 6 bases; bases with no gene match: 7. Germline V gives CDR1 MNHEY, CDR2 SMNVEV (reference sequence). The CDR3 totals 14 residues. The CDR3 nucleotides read TGTGCCAGCAGGGGAGCGGGAGGTCGTTACGAGCAGTACTTC. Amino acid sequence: CASRGAGGRYEQYF.

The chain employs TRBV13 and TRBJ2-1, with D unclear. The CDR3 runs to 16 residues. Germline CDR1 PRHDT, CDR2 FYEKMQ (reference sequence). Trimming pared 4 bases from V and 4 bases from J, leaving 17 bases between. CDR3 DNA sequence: TGTGCCAGCAGCTCCCAAACTGCTGGAGAGTACAATGAGCAGTTCTTC. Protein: CASSSQTAGEYNEQFF.

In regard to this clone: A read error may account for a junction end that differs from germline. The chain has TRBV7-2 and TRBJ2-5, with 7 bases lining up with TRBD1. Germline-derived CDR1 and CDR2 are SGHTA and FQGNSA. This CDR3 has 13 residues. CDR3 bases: TGTGCCAGCAGCATGGACAGGCAAGGGACCCAGTACTTC. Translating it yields CASSMDRQGTQYF.

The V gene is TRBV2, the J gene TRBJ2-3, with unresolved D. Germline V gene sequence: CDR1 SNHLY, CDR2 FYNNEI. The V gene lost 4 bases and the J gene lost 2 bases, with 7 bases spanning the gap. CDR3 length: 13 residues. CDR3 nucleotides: TGTGCCAGCAGTGTACAGTTCACAGATACGCAGTATTTT. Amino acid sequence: CASSVQFTDTQYF. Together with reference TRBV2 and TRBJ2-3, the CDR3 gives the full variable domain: EPEVTQTPSHQVTQMGQEVILRCVPISNHLYFYWYRQILGQKVEFLVSFYNNEISEKSEIFDDQFSVERPDGSNFTLKIRSTKLEDSAMYFCASSVQFTDTQYFGPGTRLTVL.